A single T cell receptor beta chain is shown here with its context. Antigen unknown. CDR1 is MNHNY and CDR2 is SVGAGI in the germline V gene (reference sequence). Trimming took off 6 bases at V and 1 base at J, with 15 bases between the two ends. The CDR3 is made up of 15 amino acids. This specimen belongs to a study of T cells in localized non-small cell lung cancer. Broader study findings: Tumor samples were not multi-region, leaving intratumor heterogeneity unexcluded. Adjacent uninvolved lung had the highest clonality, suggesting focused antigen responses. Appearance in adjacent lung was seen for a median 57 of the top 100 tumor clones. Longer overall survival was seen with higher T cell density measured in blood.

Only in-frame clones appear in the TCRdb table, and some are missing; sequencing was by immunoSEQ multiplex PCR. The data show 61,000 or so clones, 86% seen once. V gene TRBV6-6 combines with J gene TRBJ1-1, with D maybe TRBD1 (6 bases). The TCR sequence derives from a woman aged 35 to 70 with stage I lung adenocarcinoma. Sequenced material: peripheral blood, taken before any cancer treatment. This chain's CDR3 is CASSGRAGANTEAFF. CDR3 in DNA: TGTGCCAGCAGCGGACGGGCAGGGGCGAACACTGAAGCTTTCTTT.